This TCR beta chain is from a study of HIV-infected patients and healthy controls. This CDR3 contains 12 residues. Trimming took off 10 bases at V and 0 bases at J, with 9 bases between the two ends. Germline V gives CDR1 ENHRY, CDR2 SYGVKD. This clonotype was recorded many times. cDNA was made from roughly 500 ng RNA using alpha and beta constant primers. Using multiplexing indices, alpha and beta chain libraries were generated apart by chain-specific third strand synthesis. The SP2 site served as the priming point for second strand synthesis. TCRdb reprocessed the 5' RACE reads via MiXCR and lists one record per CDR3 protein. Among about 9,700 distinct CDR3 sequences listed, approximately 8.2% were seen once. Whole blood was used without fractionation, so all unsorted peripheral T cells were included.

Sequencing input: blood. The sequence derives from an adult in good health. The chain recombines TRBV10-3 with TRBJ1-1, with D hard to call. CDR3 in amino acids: CATRHMNTEAFF. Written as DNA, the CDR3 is TGTGCCACCCGACACATGAACACTGAAGCTTTCTTT.